The 10 T cell receptor beta chains reported below all come from one sample, sequenced in a study of cytomegalovirus exposure and HLA in healthy donors. In the PCR, 60 Vbeta and 13 Jbeta primers were used. Profiled with immunoSEQ multiplex PCR; TCRdb holds only in-frame clones, not every one. The sample has 100,000 to 150,000 clones, approximately 83% seen once; the top ten hold approximately 3.5%. Sequenced input: PBMCs. The receptors come from a middle-aged woman in good health and CMV-seropositive.

The chain couples TRBV4-1 to TRBJ2-1, with 9 bases identical to TRBD1. The CDR3 extends over 14 amino acids. V lost 0 bases to trimming and J lost 11 bases; unmatched junction nucleotides: 5. The germline V gene has CDR1 MGHRA and CDR2 YSYEKL. The CDR3 DNA is TGCGCCAGCAGCCAAGACCTTGGGACAGGGCAGCAGTTCTTC. This sequence encodes CASSQDLGTGQQFF.

This chain uses TRBV4-3 with TRBJ1-1; the D is unclear. V shed 2 bases and J shed 4 bases, with 11 bases lying between them. Germline CDR1 and CDR2: LGHNA and YSLEER. There are 14 residues in the CDR3. CDR3 amino acids: CASSQLPGGTEAFF. In DNA, the CDR3 is TGCGCCAGCAGCCAACTACCAGGTGGCACTGAAGCTTTCTTT.

V gene TRBV7-9 combines with J gene TRBJ1-1; no clear D. Between the trimmed V and J ends, which lost 3 bases and 0 bases, there was a span of 5 bases. There are 13 residues in the CDR3. Germline CDR1 and CDR2: SEHNR and FQNEAQ (reference sequence). This CDR3 reads CASSFNLNTEAFF. In nucleotides, the CDR3 is TGTGCCAGCAGCTTCAATTTGAACACTGAAGCTTTCTTT.

The CDR3 DNA reads TGCGCCAGCAGCCTCGGCGGGAGTGCGACAGATACGCAGTATTTT. The encoded protein is CASSLGGSATDTQYF. V and J are TRBV4-3 and TRBJ2-3; 7 bases are a match to TRBD2. The CDR3 spans 15 residues. The J segment lost 3 bases and the V segment lost 4 bases, leaving 7 bases of the junction unmatched. From germline, CDR1 is LGHNA and CDR2 YSLEER.

CDR3 in DNA: TGTGCCAGTAGTATTTCCCTAGCGGGAGGACAAGAGACCCAGTACTTC. It codes for CASSISLAGGQETQYF. J is TRBJ2-5 and V is TRBV19; 11 bases fit TRBD2. The length of the CDR3 is 16 residues. Germline loops: CDR1 LNHDA, CDR2 SQIVND (reference sequence). V shed 3 bases and J 2 bases; nucleotides not matched to a gene: 5.

This chain uses TRBV5-6 with TRBJ2-3; the match to TRBD1 covers 8 bases. The CDR3 spans 15 residues. The ends lost 4 bases at V and 5 bases at J; junction bases unmatched: 9. Germline-derived CDR1 and CDR2 are SGHDT and YYEEEE. In DNA form, the CDR3 reads TGTGCCAGCAGCCCAGCCGCGACAGGGGTAGATACGCAGTATTTT. Residues: CASSPAATGVDTQYF.

The chain carries TRBV11-1 and TRBJ2-7, with TRBD1 matching 7 bases. Germline-derived CDR1 and CDR2 are SGHAT and FQDESV (reference sequence). CDR3 length equals 16 residues. The ends lost 0 bases at V and 4 bases at J; junction bases unmatched: 9. In DNA form, the CDR3 reads TGTGCCAGCAGCTTAGCAGACAGGGAAATCTCTTACGAGCAGTACTTC. The encoded protein is CASSLADREISYEQYF.

The chain recombines TRBV6-1 with TRBJ2-1, with D possibly TRBD2 on 5 matching bases. The length of the CDR3 is 13 residues. Looked up from germline, CDR1 is MNHNS and CDR2 is SASEGT. The V and J ends lost 7 bases and 2 bases respectively, with 9 bases between them. The CDR3 region has the DNA TGTGCCAGCACTAGCTCGCCCTACAATGAGCAGTTCTTC. This sequence encodes CASTSSPYNEQFF.

This rearrangement joins TRBV19 to TRBJ1-5; D gene ambiguous. Trimming removed 5 bases from V and 0 bases from J, with 11 bases in between. This CDR3 is 15 amino acids long. CDR1 and CDR2 from the germline V gene are LNHDA and SQIVND (reference sequence). The CDR3 loop reads CASSPRGDSNQPQHF. The CDR3 nucleotides are TGTGCCAGTAGTCCCCGCGGAGATAGCAATCAGCCCCAGCATTTT.

This clone was detected only once. V is TRBV7-9 and J is TRBJ1-1; the match to TRBD1 covers 12 bases. The V gene's germline CDR1 is SEHNR and CDR2 FQNEAQ (reference sequence). The V gene end was trimmed by 5 bases and the J gene end by 6 bases; junction bases not matched to a gene: 13. There are 17 residues in the CDR3. The CDR3 DNA follows: TGTGCCAGCAGCGAGGGGACAGGGGGCACCCTTAGCGCTGAAGCTTTCTTT. Its protein product is CASSEGTGGTLSAEAFF.